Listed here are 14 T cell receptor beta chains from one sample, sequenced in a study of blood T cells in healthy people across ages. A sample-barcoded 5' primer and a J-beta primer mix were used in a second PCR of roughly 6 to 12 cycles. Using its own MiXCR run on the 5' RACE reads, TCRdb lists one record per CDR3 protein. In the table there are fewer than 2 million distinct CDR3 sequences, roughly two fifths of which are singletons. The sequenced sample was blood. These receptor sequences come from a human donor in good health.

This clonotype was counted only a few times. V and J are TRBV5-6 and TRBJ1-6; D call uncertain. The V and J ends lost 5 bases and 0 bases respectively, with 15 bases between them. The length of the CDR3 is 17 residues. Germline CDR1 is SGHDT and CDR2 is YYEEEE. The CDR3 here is CASRNERRSSYNSPLHF. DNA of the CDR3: TGTGCCAGCAGGAACGAGAGACGGAGCTCCTATAATTCACCCCTCCACTTT.

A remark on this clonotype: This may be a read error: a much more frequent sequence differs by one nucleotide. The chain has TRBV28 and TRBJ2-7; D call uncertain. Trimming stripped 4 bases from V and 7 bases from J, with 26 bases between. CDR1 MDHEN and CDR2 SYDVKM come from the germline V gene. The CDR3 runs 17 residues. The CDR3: CASSSISSLISYNEQYF. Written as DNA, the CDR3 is TGTGCCAGCAGTTCCATCTCCTCTCTGATCTCCTACAATGAGCAGTACTTC.

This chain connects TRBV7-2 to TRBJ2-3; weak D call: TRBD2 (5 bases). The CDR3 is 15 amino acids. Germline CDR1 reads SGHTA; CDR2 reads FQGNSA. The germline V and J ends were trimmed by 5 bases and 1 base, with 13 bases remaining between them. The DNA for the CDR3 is TGTGCCAGCAGCCCAGAGAACGGGGGCACAGATACGCAGTATTTT. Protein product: CASSPENGGTDTQYF.

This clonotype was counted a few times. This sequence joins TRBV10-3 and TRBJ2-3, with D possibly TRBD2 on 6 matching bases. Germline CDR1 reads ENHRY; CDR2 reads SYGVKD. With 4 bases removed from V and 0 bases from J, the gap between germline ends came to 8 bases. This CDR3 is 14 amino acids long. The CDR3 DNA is TGTGCCATCAGTGTACGGGAGAGCACAGATACGCAGTATTTT. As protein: CAISVRESTDTQYF.

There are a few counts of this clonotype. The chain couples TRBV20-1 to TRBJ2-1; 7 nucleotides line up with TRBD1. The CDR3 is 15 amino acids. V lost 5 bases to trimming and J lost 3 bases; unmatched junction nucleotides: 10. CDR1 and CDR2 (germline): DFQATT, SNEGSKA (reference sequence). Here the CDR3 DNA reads TGCAGTGCTCCTAGTCCTCGGACAGGCTACAATGAGCAGTTCTTC. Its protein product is CSAPSPRTGYNEQFF.

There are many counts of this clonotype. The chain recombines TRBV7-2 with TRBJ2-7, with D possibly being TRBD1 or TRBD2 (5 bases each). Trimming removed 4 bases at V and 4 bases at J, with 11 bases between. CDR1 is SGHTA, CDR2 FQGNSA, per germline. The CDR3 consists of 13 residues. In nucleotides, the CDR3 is TGTGCCAGCAGCTGGGGGAAGGGGTACGAGCAGTACTTC. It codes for CASSWGKGYEQYF.

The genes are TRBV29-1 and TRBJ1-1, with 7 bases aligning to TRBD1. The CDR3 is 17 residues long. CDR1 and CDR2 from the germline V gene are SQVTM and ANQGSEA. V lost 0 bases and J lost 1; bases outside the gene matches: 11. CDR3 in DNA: TGCAGCGTTGAAGAAGGGCAGGGGGAAATTTGGAACACTGAAGCTTTCTTT. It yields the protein CSVEEGQGEIWNTEAFF.

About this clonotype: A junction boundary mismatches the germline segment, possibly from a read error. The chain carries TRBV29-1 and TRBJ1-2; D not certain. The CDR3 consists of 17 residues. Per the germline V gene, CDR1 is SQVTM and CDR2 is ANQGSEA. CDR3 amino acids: CSVEDRYSHSTYYGYTF. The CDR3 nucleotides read TGCAGCGTCGAAGATCGTTACAGCCACTCTACATACTATGGCTACACCTTC.

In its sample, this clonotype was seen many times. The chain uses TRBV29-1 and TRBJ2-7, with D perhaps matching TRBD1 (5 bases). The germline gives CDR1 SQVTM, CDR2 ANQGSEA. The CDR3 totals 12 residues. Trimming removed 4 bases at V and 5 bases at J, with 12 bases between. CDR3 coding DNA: TGCAGCGTTGTTGGTCAGGGCAACGAGCAGTACTTC. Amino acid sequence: CSVVGQGNEQYF.

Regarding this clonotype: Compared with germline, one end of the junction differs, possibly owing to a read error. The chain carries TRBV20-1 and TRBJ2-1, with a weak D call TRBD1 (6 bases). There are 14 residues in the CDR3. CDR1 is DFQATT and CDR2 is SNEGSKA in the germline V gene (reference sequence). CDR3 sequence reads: CSARGDTIYNEQFF. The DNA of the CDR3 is TGCAGTGCGAGAGGGGACACGATCTACAATGAGCAGTTCTTC.

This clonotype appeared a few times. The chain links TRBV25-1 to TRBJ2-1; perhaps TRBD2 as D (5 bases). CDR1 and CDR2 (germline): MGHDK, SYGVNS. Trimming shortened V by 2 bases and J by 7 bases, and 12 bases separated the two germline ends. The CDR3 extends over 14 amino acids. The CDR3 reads CASSEPLTGNEQFF. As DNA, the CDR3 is TGTGCCAGCAGTGAACCACTTACGGGGAATGAGCAGTTCTTC.

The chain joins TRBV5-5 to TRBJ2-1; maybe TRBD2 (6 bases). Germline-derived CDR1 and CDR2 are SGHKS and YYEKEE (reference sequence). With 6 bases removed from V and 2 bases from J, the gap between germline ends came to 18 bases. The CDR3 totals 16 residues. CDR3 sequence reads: CASKLEGWAPYNEQFF. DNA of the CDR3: TGTGCCAGCAAACTGGAGGGGTGGGCCCCCTACAATGAGCAGTTCTTC.

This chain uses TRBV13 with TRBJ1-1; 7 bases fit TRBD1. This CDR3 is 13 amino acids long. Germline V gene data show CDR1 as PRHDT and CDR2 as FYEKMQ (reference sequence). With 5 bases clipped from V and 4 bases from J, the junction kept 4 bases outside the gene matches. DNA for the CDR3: TGTGCCAGCAGCAGCAGGGGGTTCACTGAAGCTTTCTTT. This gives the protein CASSSRGFTEAFF.

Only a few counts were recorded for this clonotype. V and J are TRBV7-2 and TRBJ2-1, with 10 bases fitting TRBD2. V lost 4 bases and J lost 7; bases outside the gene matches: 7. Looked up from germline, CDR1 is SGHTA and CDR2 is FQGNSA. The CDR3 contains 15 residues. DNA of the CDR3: TGTGCCAGCAGCTCAAGCGGGGGGGCCTTGAATGAGCAGTTCTTC. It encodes CASSSSGGALNEQFF.